One and the same sample provided the 19 T cell receptor beta chains below, sequenced in a study of blood T cells in healthy people across ages. Together with a sample-barcoded 5' primer, a J-beta primer mix was included in a second PCR lasting roughly 6 to 12 cycles. TCRdb fed the 5' RACE reads into MiXCR, producing one record per CDR3 protein. This repertoire shows roughly 800,000 distinct CDR3 sequences, about 55% found once; its top ten account for around 41%. The sequencing input was blood. Receptors originate from a man older than 75 in good health.

This clonotype has only one observation. The chain has TRBV27 and TRBJ2-7, with 8 bases identical to TRBD1. V lost 0 bases to trimming and J lost 7 bases; unmatched junction nucleotides: 20. This CDR3 contains 19 residues. Looked up from germline, CDR1 is MNHEY and CDR2 is SMNVEV (reference sequence). In DNA, the CDR3 is TGTGCCAGCAGTTTATCGCTCAGGGGGCTGCCTCGCTCCTACAATGAGCAGTACTTC. Translating gives CASSLSLRGLPRSYNEQYF.

The chain links TRBV28 to TRBJ2-7; 10 bases fit TRBD2. With V trimmed by 5 bases and J by 6 bases, 10 bases remained unmatched. Germline V gives CDR1 MDHEN, CDR2 SYDVKM. CDR3 length: 15 residues. CDR3 bases: TGTGCCAGCAGTCGCACTAGCGGGACTTGGGTCGAGCAGTACTTC. It yields the protein CASSRTSGTWVEQYF.

The chain links TRBV5-6 to TRBJ2-3; D is ambiguous. The CDR3 is 14 amino acids. Trimming removed 5 bases from V and 0 bases from J, with 10 bases in between. Looked up from germline, CDR1 is SGHDT and CDR2 is YYEEEE. The CDR3 region is CASRQRFSTDTQYF. The CDR3 coding sequence is TGTGCCAGCAGGCAGAGGTTTAGCACAGATACGCAGTATTTT.

This clonotype was recorded a few times. CDR3 DNA: TGTGCCAGCAGGTTATCGACAGGGACCTCCTACGAGCAGTACTTC. The encoded protein is CASRLSTGTSYEQYF. V usage is TRBV2 and J usage is TRBJ2-4; TRBD1 matches 7 bases. The J call may be in error: the DNA end matches TRBJ2-7 better. The CDR3 sequence is 15 residues long. From germline, CDR1 is SNHLY and CDR2 FYNNEI.

This clonotype was seen more than once but under ten times. This chain links TRBV12-3 or TRBV12-4 with TRBJ1-5; TRBD1 is a possible D gene (5 bases). Trimming took off 2 bases at V and 7 bases at J, with 9 bases between the two ends. This CDR3 comprises 13 residues. For the CDR3, the DNA is TGTGCCAGCAGTTTAATCCGGGGGCAGCCCCAGCATTTT. This translates into CASSLIRGQPQHF.

The chain employs TRBV7-9 and TRBJ2-4, with D possibly matching TRBD2 (6 bases). This CDR3 contains 15 residues. Germline V lookup: CDR1 SEHNR, CDR2 FQNEAQ (reference sequence). The V and J ends lost 4 bases and 9 bases respectively, with 19 bases between them. The CDR3 coding sequence is TGTGCCAGCAGCTCCGACCCTCCGGGAGTTCCCATTCAGTACTTC. Protein product: CASSSDPPGVPIQYF.

This clonotype occurred a few times. The V call is TRBV20-1, the J call TRBJ1-1; D not resolved. The germline V gene encodes CDR1 DFQATT and CDR2 SNEGSKA (reference sequence). The CDR3 is 10 amino acids. The V end was cut by 6 bases, the J end by 7 bases, with 9 bases between. This chain's CDR3 is CSAHTLEAFF. In DNA form, the CDR3 reads TGCAGTGCCCACACCCTTGAAGCTTTCTTT.

This clonotype turned up a few times. The V gene is TRBV3-1, the J gene TRBJ2-7, with unresolved D. V lost 4 bases and J lost 2, with 9 bases in between. The CDR3 has 13 residues. Germline CDR1 and CDR2: LGHDT and YNNKEL (reference sequence). CDR3 amino acids: CASSPLGTYEQYF. The DNA of the CDR3 is TGTGCCAGCAGCCCCCTCGGCACCTACGAGCAGTACTTC.

The rearrangement uses TRBV4-1 and TRBJ2-1; TRBD1 might be the D (6 bases). In germline, CDR1 is MGHRA, CDR2 YSYEKL. The CDR3 length is 17 residues. V was trimmed by 2 bases and J by 2 bases, leaving 16 bases between them. DNA of the CDR3: TGCGCCAGCAGCCAATTACCTTTGGGGGCAGCCTACAATGAGCAGTTCTTC. It yields the protein CASSQLPLGAAYNEQFF.

The chain joins TRBV20-1 to TRBJ2-7; D is undetermined. Germline V gene data show CDR1 as DFQATT and CDR2 as SNEGSKA (reference sequence). V was pared by 3 bases and J by 1 base, with 10 bases between. This CDR3 comprises 13 residues. CDR3 DNA: TGCAGTGCTAGTAACAGACTTTCCTACGAGCAGTACTTC. Its protein product is CSASNRLSYEQYF.

The chain recombines TRBV4-2 with TRBJ1-6, with D uncertain. CDR3 size: 13 residues. Germline values: CDR1 LGHNA, CDR2 YNFKEQ. V lost 3 bases to trimming and J lost 9 bases, with 9 bases between them. CDR3: CASSQEVFSPLHF. The CDR3, as DNA: TGTGCCAGCAGCCAGGAGGTGTTTTCACCCCTCCACTTT.

V and J are TRBV10-3 and TRBJ2-3; 12 nucleotides agree with TRBD2. Germline values: CDR1 ENHRY, CDR2 SYGVKD. V shed 6 bases and J 4 bases; nucleotides not matched to a gene: 5. This CDR3 is built from 15 residues. The CDR3 DNA sequence: TGTGCCATCAGCCGGACTAGCGGGAAGGCAGATACGCAGTATTTT. Protein: CAISRTSGKADTQYF.

This sequence joins TRBV11-3 and TRBJ2-5, with 9 nucleotides matching TRBD1. This CDR3 region has 14 residues. Unmatched junction bases numbered 5, after V lost 4 bases and J lost 5 bases. CDR1 and CDR2 (germline): SGHNT, YENEEA. The CDR3, as DNA: TGTGCCAGCAGCTCGGACAGGGGTTACGAGACCCAGTACTTC. It translates to CASSSDRGYETQYF.

V usage is TRBV12-3 or TRBV12-4 and J usage is TRBJ2-7, with no clear D. The CDR3 spans 12 residues. Trimming took 3 bases from V and 6 from J, leaving 9 bases between them. CDR3 residues: CASSFHGSEQYF. CDR3 coding DNA: TGTGCCAGCAGTTTCCACGGCTCCGAGCAGTACTTC.

A few counts support this clonotype. This chain connects TRBV7-2 to TRBJ2-1, with D hard to call. V dropped 5 bases and J dropped 4 bases, with 15 bases sitting between them. Germline V gives CDR1 SGHTA, CDR2 FQGNSA. The CDR3 covers 15 residues. CDR3 protein: CASSPRPPLYNEQFF. The CDR3 nucleotides are TGTGCCAGCAGCCCACGACCACCCCTGTACAATGAGCAGTTCTTC.

V is TRBV5-1 and J is TRBJ2-3, with a weak D call TRBD1 (5 bases). Germline V gene sequence: CDR1 SGHRS, CDR2 YFSETQ. The V end was cut by 5 bases, the J end by 4 bases, with 11 bases between. CDR3 size: 13 residues. CDR3: CASRQVGSDTQYF. CDR3 coding DNA: TGCGCCAGCAGACAGGTAGGGTCAGATACGCAGTATTTT. Together with reference TRBV5-1 and TRBJ2-3, the CDR3 gives the full variable domain: KAGVTQTPRYLIKTRGQQVTLSCSPISGHRSVSWYQQTPGQGLQFLFEYFSETQRNKGNFPGRFSGRQFSNSRSEMNVSTLELGDSALYLCASRQVGSDTQYFGPGTRLTVL.

This clonotype was counted between two and nine times. The V call is TRBV7-6, the J call TRBJ2-7; the match to TRBD1 covers 9 bases. Looked up from germline, CDR1 is SGHVS and CDR2 is FNYEAQ. V was pared by 5 bases and J by 1 base, with 6 bases of the junction left unmatched. CDR3 size: 15 residues. The CDR3 DNA reads as TGTGCCAGCAGCCGAGGACAGGGGAGGTCCTACGAGCAGTACTTC. Residues: CASSRGQGRSYEQYF.

For the CDR3, the DNA is TGTGCCAGCAGCTTGGAAGTTCGGTACACCGGGGAGCTGTTTTTT. Encoded protein: CASSLEVRYTGELFF. The gene calls are TRBV5-6 and TRBJ2-2; D is unclear. Germline V lookup: CDR1 SGHDT, CDR2 YYEEEE. V was clipped by 0 bases and J by 3 bases, with 9 bases between them. This CDR3 spans 15 amino acids. Complete variable domain (other parts from reference TRBV5-6 and TRBJ2-2): DAGVTQSPTHLIKTRGQQVTLRCSPKSGHDTVSWYQQALGQGPQFIFQYYEEEERQRGNFPDRFSGHQFPNYSSELNVNALLLGDSALYLCASSLEVRYTGELFFGEGSRLTVL.

V and J are TRBV20-1 and TRBJ2-1, with 11 bases matching TRBD2. The CDR3 contains 16 residues. Germline CDR1 reads DFQATT; CDR2 reads SNEGSKA (reference sequence). V was pared by 3 bases and J by 6 bases, with 10 bases of the junction left unmatched. The CDR3, as DNA: TGCAGTGCTAGGGACCCCCTAGCGGGAGGTGGCAATGAGCAGTTCTTC. Amino acids: CSARDPLAGGGNEQFF.